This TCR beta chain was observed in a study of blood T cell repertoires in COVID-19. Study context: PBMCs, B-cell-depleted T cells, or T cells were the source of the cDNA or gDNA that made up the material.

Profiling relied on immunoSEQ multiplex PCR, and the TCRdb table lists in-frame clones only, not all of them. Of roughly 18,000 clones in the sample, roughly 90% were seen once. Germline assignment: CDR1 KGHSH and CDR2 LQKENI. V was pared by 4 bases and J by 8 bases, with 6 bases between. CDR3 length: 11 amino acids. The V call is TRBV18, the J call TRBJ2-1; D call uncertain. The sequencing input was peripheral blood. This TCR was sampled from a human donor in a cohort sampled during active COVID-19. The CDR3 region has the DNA TGTGCCAGCTCACTCTCCCATGAGCAGTTCTTC. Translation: CASSLSHEQFF. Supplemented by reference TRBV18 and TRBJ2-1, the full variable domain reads NAGVMQNPRHLVRRRGQEARLRCSPMKGHSHVYWYRQLPEEGLKFMVYLQKENIIDESGMPKERFSAEFPKEGPSILRIQQVVRGDSAAYFCASSLSHEQFFGPGTRLTVL.